Listed below are T cell receptor beta chains from one sample, sequenced in a study of early stage breast cancer tumors. Measured with immunoSEQ multiplex PCR; TCRdb has only the in-frame clones, and not every one. The sample includes some 35,000 clones, roughly 72% of them seen just once. The sequencing sample was made of blood. The receptor set was obtained from a person between 60 and 69 years old with breast cancer. Each CDR3 is given with its conserved first and last residue. The order of the fields is D gene, V gene, J gene, clone size, CDR3 protein. D genes are given only for firm matches. Size is stated for part of the rows, as once, few or many counts, or as a class when the clone is expanded.

D gene: NA; V gene: TRBV5-1; J gene: TRBJ1-5; clone size: NA; CDR3 protein: CASSLGTVGQPQHF
D gene: NA; V gene: TRBV7-8; J gene: TRBJ2-7; clone size: NA; CDR3 protein: CASSQETATSYEQYF
D gene: NA; V gene: TRBV5-4; J gene: TRBJ1-1; clone size: NA; CDR3 protein: CASSLLGARVNTEAFF
D gene: NA; V gene: TRBV18; J gene: TRBJ1-1; clone size: few; CDR3 protein: CASSPQSRQAEAFF
D gene: NA; V gene: TRBV7-6; J gene: TRBJ1-1; clone size: NA; CDR3 protein: CASSLDTNTEAFF
D gene: TRBD1; V gene: TRBV5-1; J gene: TRBJ2-7; clone size: few; CDR3 protein: CASSSRQGAYEQYF
D gene: TRBD1; V gene: TRBV2; J gene: TRBJ1-2; clone size: NA; CDR3 protein: CASRWTGDGYTF
D gene: NA; V gene: TRBV6-1; J gene: TRBJ1-1; clone size: NA; CDR3 protein: CASSRITGNTEAFF
D gene: TRBD1; V gene: TRBV27; J gene: TRBJ2-1; clone size: NA; CDR3 protein: CASSSTGAQFF
D gene: TRBD2; V gene: TRBV19; J gene: TRBJ2-7; clone size: NA; CDR3 protein: CASSIPVAGGEQYF
D gene: TRBD1; V gene: TRBV6-1; J gene: TRBJ2-7; clone size: NA; CDR3 protein: CASSGLKTGVYEQYF
D gene: NA; V gene: TRBV6-5; J gene: TRBJ1-4; clone size: NA; CDR3 protein: CASSSSESTNEKLFF
D gene: NA; V gene: TRBV9; J gene: TRBJ1-2; clone size: few; CDR3 protein: CASSSGLGGYTF
D gene: NA; V gene: TRBV6-5; J gene: TRBJ1-1; clone size: NA; CDR3 protein: CASRGLHGNTEAFF
D gene: NA; V gene: TRBV7-2; J gene: TRBJ1-3; clone size: NA; CDR3 protein: CASSPPGQFYGNTIYF
D gene: TRBD1; V gene: TRBV7-9; J gene: TRBJ2-5; clone size: NA; CDR3 protein: CASRTGTGVLETQYF
D gene: TRBD2; V gene: TRBV2; J gene: TRBJ2-1; clone size: few; CDR3 protein: CASRGAGTYNEQFF
D gene: TRBD1; V gene: TRBV7-9; J gene: TRBJ2-3; clone size: NA; CDR3 protein: CASSSGTGRADTQYF
D gene: TRBD2; V gene: TRBV6-1; J gene: TRBJ2-3; clone size: once; CDR3 protein: CASSEVAGEVDTQYF
D gene: NA; V gene: TRBV19; J gene: TRBJ1-5; clone size: NA; CDR3 protein: CASSLHQGQPQHF
D gene: TRBD1; V gene: TRBV19; J gene: TRBJ1-5; clone size: NA; CDR3 protein: CASSKQGAGQPQHF
D gene: NA; V gene: TRBV7-8; J gene: TRBJ2-4; clone size: NA; CDR3 protein: CASSFGGPENIQYF
D gene: TRBD1; V gene: TRBV23-1; J gene: TRBJ1-5; clone size: NA; CDR3 protein: CASSIGQVVDQPQHF
D gene: TRBD1; V gene: TRBV5-3; J gene: TRBJ1-3; clone size: NA; CDR3 protein: CARSLAVGRDRGHGNTIYF
D gene: TRBD2; V gene: TRBV28; J gene: TRBJ2-5; clone size: NA; CDR3 protein: CASTRWASGQETQYF
D gene: NA; V gene: TRBV15; J gene: TRBJ2-7; clone size: NA; CDR3 protein: CATSRDQAVYYEQYF
D gene: TRBD1; V gene: TRBV7-9; J gene: TRBJ2-7; clone size: NA; CDR3 protein: CASSPGTGPYEQYF
D gene: TRBD1; V gene: TRBV2; J gene: TRBJ2-3; clone size: NA; CDR3 protein: CASSRLGQGATDTQYF
D gene: NA; V gene: TRBV5-1; J gene: TRBJ2-1; clone size: NA; CDR3 protein: CASSLSNARYNEQFF
D gene: TRBD1; V gene: TRBV5-1; J gene: TRBJ2-3; clone size: NA; CDR3 protein: CASSLGGGARTDTQYF
D gene: NA; V gene: TRBV19; J gene: TRBJ2-7; clone size: NA; CDR3 protein: CASSRSDSYEQYF
D gene: NA; V gene: TRBV6-1; J gene: TRBJ1-1; clone size: few; CDR3 protein: CASSEGRWTEAFF